A selection of T cell receptor beta chains follows, all from one sample in a study of blood T cell repertoires in COVID-19. Measured with immunoSEQ multiplex PCR; TCRdb has only the in-frame clones, and not every one. This table holds approximately 460,000 clones, roughly nine tenths found once. The sequenced sample consisted of peripheral blood. Receptors were obtained from a man aged 18 to 30 with COVID-19, enrolled during active disease. CDR3s include the opening cysteine and the closing phenylalanine or tryptophan. A D gene is named only where the DNA matches it firmly. Expanded clones are given a class, and other clones once, few, many or no size at all.

J gene,clone size,D gene,V gene,CDR3 DNA,CDR3 protein
TRBJ2-3,few,NA,TRBV9,TGTGCCAGCAGCGATCTCAGGGGACACACAGATACGCAGTATTTT,CASSDLRGHTDTQYF
TRBJ2-7,NA,NA,TRBV2,TGTGCCAGCAGTGACGACATCTTTTACGAGCAGTACTTC,CASSDDIFYEQYF
TRBJ2-7,NA,NA,TRBV19,TGTGCCAGTAGTATGGACATAGGTAACGAGCAGTACTTC,CASSMDIGNEQYF
TRBJ2-7,NA,NA,TRBV12-5,TGTGCTAGTGGTTTGGGTAGGCTAGCCGAGCAGTACTTC,CASGLGRLAEQYF
TRBJ2-7,NA,TRBD1,TRBV18,TGTGCCAGCTCACCTACAGGGGTCCAGGGATCGGTGCAGTACTTC,CASSPTGVQGSVQYF
TRBJ2-2,NA,TRBD2,TRBV7-6,TGTGCCAGCAGCGCCAGGACTAGCGGGGGGACCGGGGAGCTGTTTTTT,CASSARTSGGTGELFF
TRBJ1-5,NA,TRBD1,TRBV19,TGTGCCAGTAGTATGATAGCAGGGGGAAATCAGCCCCAGCATTTT,CASSMIAGGNQPQHF
TRBJ2-3,NA,TRBD2,TRBV5-4,TGTGCCAGCAGCCAAAGACTAGCGGGAGGGAACACAGATACGCAGTATTTT,CASSQRLAGGNTDTQYF
TRBJ2-7,NA,NA,TRBV5-1,TGCGCCAGCAGCGTGGAGTTCAGGGGGGCCTACGAGCAGTACTTC,CASSVEFRGAYEQYF
TRBJ1-2,NA,NA,TRBV5-4,TGTGCCAGCAGCCGAATGACAGACAACTATGGCTACACCTTC,CASSRMTDNYGYTF
TRBJ2-7,once,NA,TRBV5-6,TGTGCCAGCAGCGTCGACGGATACAGCTCCTACGAGCAGTACTTC,CASSVDGYSSYEQYF
TRBJ2-3,NA,NA,TRBV5-4,TGTGCCAGCACGGCCCAGGCGGATACGCAGTATTTT,CASTAQADTQYF
TRBJ1-2,few,NA,TRBV4-1,TGCGCCAGCAGCTACAGGGATGGCTACACCTTC,CASSYRDGYTF
TRBJ2-2,NA,NA,TRBV4-1,TGCGCCAGCAGCCAAGGAGGGTGGGGGAACACCGGGGAGCTGTTTTTT,CASSQGGWGNTGELFF
TRBJ1-5,NA,TRBD1,TRBV6-6,TGTGCCAGCACCGAAGGGGACAGGCGCAATCAGCCCCAGCATTTT,CASTEGDRRNQPQHF
TRBJ1-5,NA,NA,TRBV2,TGTGCCAGCAGTTACAATAGCAATCAGCCCCAGCATTTT,CASSYNSNQPQHF
TRBJ2-4,NA,TRBD2,TRBV19,TGTGCCAGTAGTATCTCGGGGAGACTAGCGGATGGATTAGCCAAAAACATTCAGTACTTC,CASSISGRLADGLAKNIQYF
TRBJ2-3,NA,TRBD1,TRBV7-6,TGTGCCAGCAGCCTGGACAGGGGCACAGATACGCAGTATTTT,CASSLDRGTDTQYF
TRBJ2-5,NA,TRBD2,TRBV6-5,TGTGCCAGCAGTTACTCGCCAGCGGGAGGGCGGGAGACCCAGTACTTC,CASSYSPAGGRETQYF
TRBJ1-3,once,NA,TRBV7-9,TGTGCCAGCAGCTTAGCCAGGGTGGCTGGAAACACCATATATTTT,CASSLARVAGNTIYF
TRBJ1-6,few,NA,TRBV12-3/TRBV12-4,TGTGCCAGCAGTTTAGCGAGGGATTCACCCCTCCACTTT,CASSLARDSPLHF
TRBJ2-1,NA,NA,TRBV7-8,TGTGCCAGCAGCTTAGGCCTCCAGTCGGGTTTCAGGGCAAACAATGAGCAGTTCTTC,CASSLGLQSGFRANNEQFF
TRBJ2-2,NA,TRBD2,TRBV18,TGTGCCAGCTCACCCCGTAGCCTAGCGGGGGGCTCCACCGGGGAGCTGTTTTTT,CASSPRSLAGGSTGELFF
TRBJ2-3,once,TRBD2,TRBV9,TGTGCCAGCAGCAACCTGGCGGGAGGGCCAGATACGCAGTATTTT,CASSNLAGGPDTQYF
TRBJ2-1,NA,TRBD2,TRBV3-1/TRBV3-2,TGTGCCAGCAGCCAAGGTCGTCTAGCGGGAAGCTATGAGCAGTTCTTC,CASSQGRLAGSYEQFF
TRBJ2-7,once,TRBD1,TRBV11-3,TGTGCCAGCAGCTTAGGACAGGGGGCCTGGTACGAGCAGTACTTC,CASSLGQGAWYEQYF
TRBJ2-2,NA,NA,TRBV4-2,TGTGCCAGCAGCCAAGAGCGGGGTCCCGGGGAGCTGTTTTTT,CASSQERGPGELFF
TRBJ1-6,few,NA,TRBV30,TGTGCCTGCACCACAGGGAGTGGTTCACCCCTCCACTTT,CACTTGSGSPLHF
TRBJ2-2,NA,NA,TRBV7-9,TGTGCCAGCAGCCTCCTAGTCACCGGGGAGCTGTTTTTT,CASSLLVTGELFF
TRBJ1-2,few,NA,TRBV14,TGTGCCAGCAGCCAAGATAGCCGGCAGCCTATCTATGGCTACACCTTC,CASSQDSRQPIYGYTF
TRBJ1-1,NA,NA,TRBV20-1,TGCAGTGCGCAGCGCGGCTCAGCTTTCTTT,CSAQRGSAFF
TRBJ2-3,NA,NA,TRBV27,TGTGCCAGCAGTTCCGGGACTAGCACAGATACGCAGTATTTT,CASSSGTSTDTQYF
TRBJ2-4,NA,NA,TRBV3-1/TRBV3-2,TGTGCCAGCAGAGAACAGGGCGCCAAAAACATTCAGTACTTC,CASREQGAKNIQYF
TRBJ1-5,NA,TRBD1,TRBV18,TGTGCCAGCTCACCAGTGGGACAGAAGAATCAGCCCCAGCATTTT,CASSPVGQKNQPQHF
TRBJ2-7,few,NA,TRBV27,TGTGCCAGCAGCACAGATTCCCGCTACGAGCAGTACTTC,CASSTDSRYEQYF
TRBJ2-1,once,TRBD2,TRBV5-4,TGTGCCAGCAGCTTCCCTATACTAGCGGGGGGCTACAATGAGCAGTTCTTC,CASSFPILAGGYNEQFF
TRBJ1-6,NA,NA,TRBV6-5,TGTGCCAGCAGCGTCCTTAATTCACCCCTCCACTTT,CASSVLNSPLHF
TRBJ2-3,NA,NA,TRBV6-5,TGTGCCAGCAGTTTGAAGGGAGCGGGTCTCATGGATACGCAGTATTTT,CASSLKGAGLMDTQYF
TRBJ1-5,NA,NA,TRBV11-2,TGTGCCAGCAGTTGGTCGACGGGTAGCAATCAGCCCCAGCATTTT,CASSWSTGSNQPQHF
TRBJ2-7,NA,NA,TRBV6-1,TGTGCCAGCAGTGAAGCTGGACAGTACTACGAGCAGTACTTC,CASSEAGQYYEQYF
TRBJ2-7,NA,TRBD2,TRBV7-8,TGTGCCAGCAGCTTTGGGGGGGTTTACTACGAGCAGTACTTC,CASSFGGVYYEQYF
TRBJ1-2,NA,NA,TRBV5-1,TGCGCCAGCAGCTTGAGTGGGACAACTACTAACTATGGCTACACCTTC,CASSLSGTTTNYGYTF
TRBJ2-7,NA,TRBD2,TRBV5-4,TGTGCCAGCAGCTTGGAACTAGCGGGACTATACGAGCAGTACTTC,CASSLELAGLYEQYF
TRBJ1-2,few,NA,TRBV3-1/TRBV3-2,TGTGCCAGCAGCCAAGACAGGACGGGGTTTGGTTACACCTTC,CASSQDRTGFGYTF
TRBJ2-7,NA,TRBD2,TRBV4-1,TGCGCCAGCAGCCAACGACTAGCGACCACCTACGAGCAGTACTTC,CASSQRLATTYEQYF
TRBJ2-3,NA,NA,TRBV4-1,TGCGCCAGCAGCTCGGGTACCAACACAGATACGCAGTATTTT,CASSSGTNTDTQYF
TRBJ2-2,NA,TRBD2,TRBV5-1,TGCGCCAGCAGCTTGGTGGCGGGAGAAGGCACCGGGGAGCTGTTTTTT,CASSLVAGEGTGELFF
TRBJ2-7,NA,TRBD1,TRBV18,TGTGCCAGCTCACCGGCCCGGGACAGGGTTGTCTACGAGCAGTACTTC,CASSPARDRVVYEQYF
TRBJ1-1,NA,NA,TRBV27,TGTGCCAGCAGTTTAACCCCCCAGGGAGGGACTGAAGCTTTCTTT,CASSLTPQGGTEAFF